The 25 T cell receptor beta chains presented below share a single source sample, sequenced in a study of cytomegalovirus exposure and HLA in healthy donors. The PCR used 60 Vbeta and 13 Jbeta primers. The data were produced by immunoSEQ multiplex PCR, yet TCRdb's version contains in-frame clones alone and is incomplete. The profile shows some 200,000 clones, around 86% of them singletons. Material: PBMCs. These receptors were collected from a young woman in good health and CMV-seronegative.

This clone appeared a single time. The CDR3 loop reads CASSHSATYEQYF. The CDR3 DNA sequence: TGTGCCAGCAGTCACTCCGCCACCTACGAGCAGTACTTC. The chain joins TRBV27 to TRBJ2-7; no clear D. Trimming cost V 5 bases and J 2 bases, with 10 bases left between them. Germline V gives CDR1 MNHEY, CDR2 SMNVEV (reference sequence). CDR3 length: 13 residues.

V is TRBV19 and J is TRBJ1-2, with a tentative D call TRBD1 (6 bases). The CDR3 has 15 amino acids. Looked up from germline, CDR1 is LNHDA and CDR2 is SQIVND (reference sequence). The V end was cut by 5 bases, the J end by 3 bases, with 16 bases between. This chain's CDR3 is CASSAHLGAYYGYTF. CDR3 in DNA: TGTGCCAGTAGTGCCCACCTGGGGGCTTACTATGGCTACACCTTC.

The V call is TRBV2, the J call TRBJ2-7; 13 nucleotides align to TRBD2. Per germline, CDR1 SNHLY and CDR2 FYNNEI. V was pared by 5 bases and J by 2 bases, with 3 bases of the junction left unmatched. The CDR3 has 15 amino acids. CDR3 DNA: TGTGCCAGCAGTACTGGACTAGCGGGGGCCTACGAGCAGTACTTC. Translated, it gives CASSTGLAGAYEQYF.

This chain links TRBV5-1 with TRBJ2-3, with 7 bases identical to TRBD1. Germline V gene data show CDR1 as SGHRS and CDR2 as YFSETQ. With V trimmed by 4 bases and J by 2 bases, 4 bases remained unmatched. This CDR3 region has 14 residues. CDR3 bases: TGCGCCAGCAGCCCGGGACAGATCACAGATACGCAGTATTTT. Translation: CASSPGQITDTQYF.

This chain uses TRBV30 with TRBJ1-5; maybe TRBD1 (5 bases). CDR1 GTSNPN and CDR2 SVGIG come from the germline V gene (reference sequence). The CDR3 covers 14 residues. V was trimmed by 0 bases and J by 5 bases, leaving 11 bases between them. In DNA, the CDR3 is TGTGCCTGGAGTGTGGGGGGGGAGGATCAGCCCCAGCATTTT. Translating gives CAWSVGGEDQPQHF.

This clone appeared a single time. V is TRBV9 and J is TRBJ2-3; 7 bases map to TRBD1. J gave up 0 bases and V 0 bases, and 7 bases lay outside the gene matches. Germline V lookup: CDR1 SGDLS, CDR2 YYNGEE. The CDR3 totals 17 residues. CDR3 sequence (DNA): TGTGCCAGCAGCGTAGCTCGGGACAGCCCTAGCACAGATACGCAGTATTTT. It codes for CASSVARDSPSTDTQYF. The full variable domain, with the rest looked up from reference TRBV9 and TRBJ2-3, is DSGVTQTPKHLITATGQRVTLRCSPRSGDLSVYWYQQSLDQGLQFLIQYYNGEERAKGNILERFSAQQFPDLHSELNLSSLELGDSALYFCASSVARDSPSTDTQYFGPGTRLTVL.

The CDR3 loop reads CAWTGFTDTQYF. DNA for the CDR3: TGTGCCTGGACCGGGTTCACAGATACGCAGTATTTT. V gene TRBV30 combines with J gene TRBJ2-3; D gene uncertain. The CDR3 extends over 12 amino acids. V dropped 4 bases and J dropped 2 bases, with 7 bases sitting between them. In germline, CDR1 is GTSNPN, CDR2 SVGIG (reference sequence).

A word on this clone: The junction differs from germline at one of its ends, possibly a read error. This chain uses TRBV7-9 with TRBJ1-2; no firm D call. The CDR3 has 12 residues. Germline-derived CDR1 and CDR2 are SEHNR and FQNEAQ (reference sequence). CDR3 DNA sequence: TGTTCCAGCAGCTTAGGAGGGATTGGCTACACCTTC. Residues: CSSSLGGIGYTF.

This clone was observed once. The chain recombines TRBV7-9 with TRBJ2-5; the D is unclear. V was clipped by 5 bases and J by 5 bases, with 6 bases between them. CDR1 is SEHNR, CDR2 FQNEAQ, per germline (reference sequence). The CDR3 covers 11 residues. DNA for the CDR3: TGTGCCAGCAGCCGGTCGGAGACCCAGTACTTC. Protein sequence: CASSRSETQYF.

This chain uses TRBV7-2 with TRBJ1-2; D is uncertain. Germline V gene sequence: CDR1 SGHTA, CDR2 FQGNSA. The CDR3 sequence is 13 residues long. V lost 1 base and J lost 4, with 7 bases in between. This chain's CDR3 is CASSLGFLYGYTF. In DNA, the CDR3 is TGTGCCAGCAGCTTAGGTTTTCTCTATGGCTACACCTTC. Supplemented by reference TRBV7-2 and TRBJ1-2, the full variable domain reads GAGVSQSPSNKVTEKGKDVELRCDPISGHTALYWYRQSLGQGLEFLIYFQGNSAPDKSGLPSDRFSAERTGGSVSTLTIQRTQQEDSAVYLCASSLGFLYGYTFGSGTRLTVV.

CDR3 in DNA: TGTGCCCATGGGCAGGGAAGGGGCTATGGCTACACCTTC. Translated, it gives CAHGQGRGYGYTF. V gene TRBV30 combines with J gene TRBJ1-2; D might be TRBD1 (5 bases). Germline V gene sequence: CDR1 GTSNPN, CDR2 SVGIG (reference sequence). The CDR3 extends over 13 amino acids. Trimming removed 8 bases from V and 4 bases from J, with 17 bases in between.

The J gene is TRBJ1-5, the V gene TRBV9; TRBD1 aligns across 8 bases. V shed 3 bases, J shed 2 bases, and the junction held 7 bases outside the gene matches. The CDR3 loop spans 16 amino acids. Germline loops: CDR1 SGDLS, CDR2 YYNGEE. CDR3 loop: CASSGGQGQGNQPQHF. The CDR3, as DNA: TGTGCCAGCAGCGGTGGACAGGGCCAGGGCAATCAGCCCCAGCATTTT. Full variable domain (outside the CDR3, taken from reference TRBV9 and TRBJ1-5): DSGVTQTPKHLITATGQRVTLRCSPRSGDLSVYWYQQSLDQGLQFLIQYYNGEERAKGNILERFSAQQFPDLHSELNLSSLELGDSALYFCASSGGQGQGNQPQHFGDGTRLSIL.

This chain links TRBV5-1 with TRBJ2-1; weak D call: TRBD1 (6 bases). CDR1 is SGHRS and CDR2 is YFSETQ in the germline V gene. The CDR3 runs to 15 residues. V was pared by 1 base and J by 4 bases, with 12 bases between. For the CDR3, the DNA is TGCGCCAGCAGCTTGCCACAGGGAGCTTACAATGAGCAGTTCTTC. The encoded protein is CASSLPQGAYNEQFF. Together with reference TRBV5-1 and TRBJ2-1, the CDR3 gives the full variable domain: KAGVTQTPRYLIKTRGQQVTLSCSPISGHRSVSWYQQTPGQGLQFLFEYFSETQRNKGNFPGRFSGRQFSNSRSEMNVSTLELGDSALYLCASSLPQGAYNEQFFGPGTRLTVL.

With regard to this clone: At one end, the junction sequence differs from germline, possibly due to a read error. V and J are TRBV28 and TRBJ2-7; TRBD2 aligns across 13 bases. This CDR3 is built from 13 residues. CDR1 and CDR2 (germline): MDHEN, SYDVKM. The CDR3 spells CTSGLAGANEQYF. The CDR3 region has the DNA TGTACCAGTGGACTAGCGGGAGCGAACGAGCAGTACTTC.

Concerning this clone: One end of the junction varies from germline; a read error may be responsible. The J gene is TRBJ1-3, the V gene TRBV27; a weak D match, TRBD1 (6 bases). The CDR3 loop spans 13 amino acids. Germline V CDR1 and CDR2: MNHEY, SMNVEV (reference sequence). This CDR3 is CAGRTGSGNTIYF. DNA for the CDR3: TGTGCCGGCAGAACAGGGTCTGGAAACACCATATATTTT.

This clone was recorded only once. This chain uses TRBV6-6 with TRBJ2-5; 10 bases match TRBD1. J lost 3 bases, V lost 5 bases, and 9 bases had no gene match. Germline V gives CDR1 MNHNY, CDR2 SVGAGI (reference sequence). The CDR3 has 16 residues. The CDR3 here is CASSQPGTGVKETQYF. As DNA, the CDR3 is TGTGCCAGCAGTCAACCCGGGACAGGGGTAAAAGAGACCCAGTACTTC.

CDR3 DNA: TGCGCCAGCAGCCAACCCCGTAGCGCTAGCGGGGGGGCCGTTGAGCAGTTCTTC. The encoded protein is CASSQPRSASGGAVEQFF. V gene TRBV4-1 combines with J gene TRBJ2-1; TRBD2 matches at 12 bases. In germline, CDR1 is MGHRA, CDR2 YSYEKL. J lost 9 bases, V lost 2 bases, and 14 bases had no gene match. This CDR3 comprises 18 residues.

In this sample, this clone turned up a few times. The rearrangement links TRBV20-1 to TRBJ2-1; D ambiguous. Looked up from germline, CDR1 is DFQATT and CDR2 is SNEGSKA (reference sequence). The CDR3 spans 10 residues. V gave up 5 bases and J gave up 6 bases, with 5 bases separating them. The CDR3, as DNA: TGCAGTGCTTTCAGCAATGAGCAGTTCTTC. Translating gives CSAFSNEQFF.

This clone was detected a few times. This chain uses TRBV27 with TRBJ2-1; 12 bases map to TRBD2. The germline V gene has CDR1 MNHEY and CDR2 SMNVEV (reference sequence). The CDR3 totals 14 residues. Trimming removed 7 bases from V and 3 bases from J; junction bases left unmatched: 1. CDR3 region: CASKTSGGYNEQFF. CDR3 bases: TGTGCCAGCAAGACTAGCGGGGGCTACAATGAGCAGTTCTTC.

The gene calls are TRBV5-1 and TRBJ2-7; D possibly corresponds to TRBD2 (6 bases). In germline, CDR1 is SGHRS, CDR2 YFSETQ. The V gene lost 4 bases and the J gene lost 2 bases, with 16 bases spanning the gap. The length of the CDR3 is 15 residues. The CDR3 DNA follows: TGCGCCAGCAGCCCAACCGGGACTGAAGCCTACGAGCAGTACTTC. This encodes CASSPTGTEAYEQYF.

The chain uses TRBV6-5 and TRBJ2-7; 9 bases are shared with TRBD1. V lost 3 bases to trimming and J lost 6 bases; unmatched junction nucleotides: 6. CDR3 size: 14 residues. Germline lookup yields CDR1 MNHEY and CDR2 SVGAGI. CDR3 coding DNA: TGTGCCAGCAGTTATCATGACAGGGGGGGCGAGCAGTACTTC. Translation: CASSYHDRGGEQYF.

The V and J genes are TRBV18 and TRBJ2-7, with a weak D call TRBD2 (6 bases). Looked up from germline, CDR1 is KGHSH and CDR2 is LQKENI. V gave up 0 bases and J gave up 2 bases, with 14 bases separating them. CDR3 length: 16 amino acids. The CDR3 DNA is TGTGCCAGCTCACCACCGACTGTGGGGGAGGCCTACGAGCAGTACTTC. Translating gives CASSPPTVGEAYEQYF.

This clone was found a few times. The rearrangement links TRBV12-5 to TRBJ2-3, with 11 bases lining up with TRBD2. The J segment lost 6 bases and the V segment lost 0 bases, leaving 8 bases of the junction unmatched. Per germline, CDR1 LGHNT and CDR2 FRNRAP. This CDR3 contains 17 residues. DNA for the CDR3: TGTGCTAGTGGTTTGGTCCTGGGTAGCGGGGGGGCCGATACGCAGTATTTT. This codes for CASGLVLGSGGADTQYF.

This clone was observed once. The rearrangement links TRBV11-3 to TRBJ2-5, with 11 bases matching TRBD1. This CDR3 is 12 amino acids long. Per the germline V gene, CDR1 is SGHNT and CDR2 is YENEEA. The V and J ends lost 5 bases and 14 bases, in that order; junction bases with no gene match: 7. CDR3 nucleotide sequence: TGTGCCAGCAGCCCACGGACAGGGGGCGTCTACTTC. Translating it yields CASSPRTGGVYF.

The V gene is TRBV13, the J gene TRBJ2-5; TRBD2 matches 8 bases. CDR1 and CDR2 (germline): PRHDT, FYEKMQ (reference sequence). Losses at the gene ends were 5 bases for V and 5 bases for J; bases not matched to a gene: 16. CDR3 length: 17 amino acids. The CDR3 loop reads CASSQLVAGSLRETQYF. In DNA, the CDR3 is TGTGCCAGCAGCCAACTGGTAGCGGGATCGCTAAGGGAGACCCAGTACTTC. Variable domain in full (rest from reference TRBV13 and TRBJ2-5): AAGVIQSPRHLIKEKRETATLKCYPIPRHDTVYWYQQGPGQDPQFLISFYEKMQSDKGSIPDRFSAQQFSDYHSELNMSSLELGDSALYFCASSQLVAGSLRETQYFGPGTRLLVL.